This record covers a single TCR beta chain. CDR1 is SGHRS, CDR2 YFSETQ, per germline. This CDR3 has 15 residues. Trimming took 4 bases from V and 6 from J, leaving 19 bases between them. Some clones are missing from TCRdb's copy, which holds only in-frame ones; the method was immunoSEQ multiplex PCR. The sample has 130,000 or so clones; just over 85% are singletons. This entry belongs to a study of blood T cell repertoires in COVID-19. Source material: peripheral blood. This chain connects TRBV5-1 to TRBJ1-1; D perhaps matches TRBD1 (5 bases). This sequence was found in a woman aged 60-70 years with acute or convalescent COVID-19. CDR3 in amino acids: CASSLRGTGGAEAFF. The CDR3 nucleotides read TGCGCCAGCAGCCTCCGGGGGACGGGAGGCGCTGAAGCTTTCTTT.